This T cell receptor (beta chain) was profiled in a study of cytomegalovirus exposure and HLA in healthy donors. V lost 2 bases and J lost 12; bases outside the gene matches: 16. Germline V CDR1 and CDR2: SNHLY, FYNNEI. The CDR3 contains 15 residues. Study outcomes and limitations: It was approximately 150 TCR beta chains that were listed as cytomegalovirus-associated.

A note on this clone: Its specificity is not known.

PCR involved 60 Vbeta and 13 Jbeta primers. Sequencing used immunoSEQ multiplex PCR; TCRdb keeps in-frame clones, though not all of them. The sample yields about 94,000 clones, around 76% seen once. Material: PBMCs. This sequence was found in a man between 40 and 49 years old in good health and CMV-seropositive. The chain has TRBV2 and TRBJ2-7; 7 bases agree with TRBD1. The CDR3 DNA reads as TGTGCCAGCAGTGAATCGGGGCCGACAGGGTCAATCGGGTACTTC. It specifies CASSESGPTGSIGYF.